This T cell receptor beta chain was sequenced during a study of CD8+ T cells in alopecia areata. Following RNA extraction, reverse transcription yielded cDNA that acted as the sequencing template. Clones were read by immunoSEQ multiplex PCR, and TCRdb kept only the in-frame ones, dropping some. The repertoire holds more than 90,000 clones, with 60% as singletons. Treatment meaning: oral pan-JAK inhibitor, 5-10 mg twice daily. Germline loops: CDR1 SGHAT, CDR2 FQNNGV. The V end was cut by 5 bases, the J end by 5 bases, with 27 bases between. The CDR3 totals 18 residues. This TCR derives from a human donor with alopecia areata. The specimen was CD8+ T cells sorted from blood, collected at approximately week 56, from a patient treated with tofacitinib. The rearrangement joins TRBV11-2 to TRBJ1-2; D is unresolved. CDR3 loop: CASSTYVSRRTVKYGYTF. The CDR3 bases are TGTGCCAGCAGCACTTACGTGTCCCGGCGGACGGTAAAATATGGCTACACCTTC.